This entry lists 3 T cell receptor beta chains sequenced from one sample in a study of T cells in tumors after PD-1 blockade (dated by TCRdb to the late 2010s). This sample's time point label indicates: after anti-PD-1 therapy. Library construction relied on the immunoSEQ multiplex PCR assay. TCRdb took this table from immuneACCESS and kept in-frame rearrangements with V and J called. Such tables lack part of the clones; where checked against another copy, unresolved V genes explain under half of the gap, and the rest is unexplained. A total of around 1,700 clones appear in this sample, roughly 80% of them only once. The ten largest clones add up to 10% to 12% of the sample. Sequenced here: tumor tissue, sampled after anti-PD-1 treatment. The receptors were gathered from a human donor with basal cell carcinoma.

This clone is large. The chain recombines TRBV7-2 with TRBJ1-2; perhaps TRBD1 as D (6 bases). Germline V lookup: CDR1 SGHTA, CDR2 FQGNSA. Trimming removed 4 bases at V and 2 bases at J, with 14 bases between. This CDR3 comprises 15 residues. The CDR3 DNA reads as TGTGCCAGCAGCTGGGGCGGGGGCTCGAACTATGGCTACACCTTC. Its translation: CASSWGGGSNYGYTF. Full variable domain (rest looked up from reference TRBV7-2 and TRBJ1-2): GAGVSQSPSNKVTEKGKDVELRCDPISGHTALYWYRQSLGQGLEFLIYFQGNSAPDKSGLPSDRFSAERTGGSVSTLTIQRTQQEDSAVYLCASSWGGGSNYGYTFGSGTRLTVV.

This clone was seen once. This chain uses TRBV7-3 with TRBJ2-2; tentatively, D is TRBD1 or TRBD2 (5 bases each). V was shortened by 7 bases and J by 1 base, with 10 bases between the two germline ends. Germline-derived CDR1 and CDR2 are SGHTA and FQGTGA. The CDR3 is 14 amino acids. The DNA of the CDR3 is TGTGCCAGCACCAGGGACCGGAACACCGGGGAGCTGTTTTTT. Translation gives CASTRDRNTGELFF.

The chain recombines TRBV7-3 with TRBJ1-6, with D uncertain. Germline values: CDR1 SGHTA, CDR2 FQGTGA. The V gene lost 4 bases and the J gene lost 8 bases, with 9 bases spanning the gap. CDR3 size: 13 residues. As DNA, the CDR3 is TGTGCCAGCAGCTCGCACGAGGATTCACCCCTCCACTTT. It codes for CASSSHEDSPLHF.